The sequence of this T cell receptor (beta chain) was determined in a study of cytomegalovirus exposure and HLA in healthy donors. Study-level background: Clustering assigned 70% to 90% of the roughly 400 genotyped donors to the Caucasian-associated ancestry cluster.

The PCR had 60 Vbeta and 13 Jbeta primers. The data were produced by immunoSEQ multiplex PCR, yet TCRdb's version contains in-frame clones alone and is incomplete. This sample has 150,000 to 200,000 clones, with 86% found just once. Trimming removed 5 bases at V and 7 bases at J, with 12 bases between. This CDR3 is 13 amino acids long. CDR1 SGHVS and CDR2 FNYEAQ come from the germline V gene. This TCR came from a young woman in good health and CMV-seronegative. The chain carries TRBV7-6 and TRBJ1-5; the D is unclear. The material sequenced was PBMCs. CDR3 in DNA: TGTGCCAGCAGCCCGGGGAGCTGGCAGCCCCAGCATTTT. It specifies CASSPGSWQPQHF.